The clone carrying this T cell receptor beta chain was detected a few times. Time point of the sample: persistent/refractory GD, antithyroid drugs over 5 years with positive TRAb. After RNA was extracted from PBMCs, the TCR library was made from it. To make TCR beta libraries, researchers used iRepertoire HTBI primers and Arm-PCR of CDR3 regions. TCRdb reprocessed the multiplex PCR reads via MiXCR and lists one record per CDR3 protein. Seen here are more than 300,000 distinct CDR3 sequences, around 19% observed once, and the top ten hold less than 30%. These data originate in a study of regulatory T cells in long-lasting Graves disease. The V gene lost 3 bases and the J gene lost 9 bases, with 18 bases spanning the gap. The CDR3 is 16 amino acids. Germline V gene lookup returns CDR1 MNHEY and CDR2 SVGEGT.

V gene TRBV6-2 or TRBV6-3 combines with J gene TRBJ1-6; maybe TRBD1 (6 bases). The sequence was obtained from a female donor with Graves disease. The specimen was peripheral blood mononuclear cells (PBMCs), collected when the disease was refractory, from a patient treated with antithyroid drugs. The CDR3: CASSYGQPGAPSPLHF. The CDR3 coding sequence is TGTGCCAGCAGTTATGGGCAACCGGGGGCGCCTTCACCCCTCCACTTT.